Each of the 14 T cell receptor beta chains below was sequenced from the same sample in a study of CD8 T cells in ankylosing spondylitis (dated by TCRdb to the late 2010s). Library preparation was by 5' RACE. The sample was run on an Illumina HiSeq 2500. Using fastp trimming at Q25 and MiXCR clonotype assembly, TCRdb reanalyzed the public sequencing data and kept in-frame beta chains. Here each entry gathers all rows of one CDR3 protein and keeps the most common genes and DNA. This sample comprises 250,000 to 350,000 distinct CDR3 sequences, 20% of them detected only once. The biggest ten clones account for 7.8% of the sample. Sequencing used blood, either unsorted or a sorted T cell fraction (not recorded which). The receptors stem from a male donor with ankylosing spondylitis or in good health (not recorded which).

In its sample, this clonotype was seen a few times. The rearrangement joins TRBV2 to TRBJ2-4; maybe TRBD2 (6 bases). This CDR3 contains 17 residues. V was cut by 2 bases and J by 7 bases, with 21 bases left in between. The germline V gene has CDR1 SNHLY and CDR2 FYNNEI. This chain's CDR3 is CASSEFFAGTRNNIQYF. The CDR3 DNA reads as TGTGCCAGCAGTGAATTCTTTGCCGGGACTCGAAATAACATTCAGTACTTC.

A few counts support this clonotype. V and J are TRBV12-3 or TRBV12-4 and TRBJ2-3, with TRBD1 identical over 7 bases. The CDR3 is made up of 14 amino acids. V shed 3 bases and J 7 bases; nucleotides not matched to a gene: 7. CDR3 protein: CASSLVGQDHTQYF. CDR3 DNA: TGTGCCAGCAGTTTGGTTGGACAGGACCATACGCAGTATTTT.

The chain is built from TRBV5-1 and TRBJ2-7; D is possibly TRBD1 (5 bases). This CDR3 is built from 14 residues. The V and J ends lost 2 bases and 5 bases respectively, with 14 bases between them. CDR1 is SGHRS, CDR2 YFSETQ, per germline. The CDR3 here is CASSFQGYGDEQYV. As DNA, the CDR3 is TGCGCCAGCAGCTTTCAGGGTTACGGCGACGAGCAGTACGTC.

This clonotype was seen many times. This chain uses TRBV3-1 with TRBJ2-1, with D perhaps given as TRBD1 or TRBD2 (5 bases each). Germline V CDR1 and CDR2: LGHDT, YNNKEL (reference sequence). V gave up 0 bases and J gave up 9 bases, with 12 bases separating them. CDR3 size: 14 residues. For the CDR3, the DNA is TGTGCCAGCAGCCAAGATTTTGGTGGGGGTGAGCAGTTCTTC. Protein sequence: CASSQDFGGGEQFF.

To note about this clonotype: A read error may explain this, as a much larger clone is one base away. The V and J genes are TRBV20-1 and TRBJ1-6, with D tentatively TRBD1 (6 bases). Germline V gives CDR1 DFQATT, CDR2 SNEGSKA (reference sequence). V was trimmed by 6 bases and J by 11 bases, leaving 20 bases between them. The CDR3 spans 14 residues. DNA of the CDR3: TGCAGTGCCAAGAAGGACAGACTCGGGGCACCCCTCCACTTT. Its translation: CSAKKDRLGAPLHF.

This clonotype was detected many times. The chain links TRBV3-1 to TRBJ1-1, with a weak D call TRBD1 (6 bases). Germline CDR1 is LGHDT and CDR2 is YNNKEL (reference sequence). The CDR3 spans 13 residues. Trimming stripped 6 bases from V and 0 bases from J, with 8 bases between. The chain's CDR3 is CASRGGLNTEAFF. The CDR3 DNA sequence: TGTGCCAGCAGGGGGGGGCTGAACACTGAAGCTTTCTTT.

The chain recombines TRBV3-1 with TRBJ2-4, with 7 bases that match TRBD2. CDR1 is LGHDT, CDR2 YNNKEL, per germline (reference sequence). V was clipped by 4 bases and J by 3 bases; unmatched bases: 3. This CDR3 is built from 14 residues. The CDR3 sequence: CASSLRGVKNIQYF. The CDR3 DNA sequence: TGTGCCAGCAGCCTCCGGGGGGTCAAAAACATTCAGTACTTC.

This chain connects TRBV6-5 to TRBJ2-1; D may be TRBD1 (5 bases). The CDR3 length is 17 residues. Trimming stripped 2 bases from V and 6 bases from J, with 20 bases between. CDR1 is MNHEY and CDR2 is SVGAGI in the germline V gene. The CDR3: CASSYLKGREDSNEQFF. CDR3 nucleotide sequence: TGTGCCAGCAGTTACCTTAAGGGCAGGGAAGATAGCAATGAGCAGTTCTTC.

Only a few counts were recorded for this clonotype. V usage is TRBV20-1 and J usage is TRBJ1-4, with TRBD1 identical over 7 bases. Germline V gene sequence: CDR1 DFQATT, CDR2 SNEGSKA (reference sequence). The CDR3 totals 14 residues. V gave up 3 bases and J gave up 5 bases; unmatched junction bases: 6. The CDR3 DNA sequence: TGCAGTGCTAGTTTGGGACAGAAGAATGAAAAACTGTTTTTT. It encodes CSASLGQKNEKLFF.

The CDR3 DNA is TGTGCCAGCAGTCCCGCCGGGGACGCCAGCGACATTCAGTACTTC. Translation gives CASSPAGDASDIQYF. The chain carries TRBV28 and TRBJ2-4; D is tentatively TRBD1 or TRBD2 (5 bases each). Germline V gene lookup returns CDR1 MDHEN and CDR2 SYDVKM. The germline V and J ends were trimmed by 5 bases and 8 bases, with 19 bases remaining between them. This CDR3 is 15 amino acids long.

This clonotype appeared a few times. The V and J genes are TRBV5-1 and TRBJ2-5; 11 bases line up with TRBD2. V gave up 4 bases and J gave up 1 base; unmatched junction bases: 3. Germline V gene data show CDR1 as SGHRS and CDR2 as YFSETQ. The CDR3 runs to 15 residues. CDR3 nucleotides: TGCGCCAGCAGCCTGACTAGCGGGACCCAAGAGACCCAGTACTTC. This translates into CASSLTSGTQETQYF.

This clonotype was picked up a small number of times. The chain employs TRBV5-5 and TRBJ1-6; perhaps TRBD1 as D (6 bases). With 3 bases removed from V and 9 bases from J, the gap between germline ends came to 16 bases. CDR1 is SGHKS, CDR2 YYEKEE, per germline (reference sequence). The CDR3 consists of 15 residues. As DNA, the CDR3 is TGTGCCAGCAGCTCCGATGGGGGCCCCCTTTCACCCCTCCACTTT. This gives the protein CASSSDGGPLSPLHF.

In DNA form, the CDR3 reads TGTGCCAGCAGTTCCCCGACAGGGCTGGGCGGTCAGCCCCAGCATTTT. Translating gives CASSSPTGLGGQPQHF. The gene calls are TRBV28 and TRBJ1-5; TRBD1 matches at 7 bases. The V gene's germline CDR1 is MDHEN and CDR2 SYDVKM. CDR3 size: 16 residues. J lost 6 bases, V lost 4 bases, and 12 bases had no gene match.

Many counts were recorded for this clonotype. V gene TRBV20-1 combines with J gene TRBJ1-1; D is unresolved. Germline CDR1 DFQATT, CDR2 SNEGSKA (reference sequence). This CDR3 is built from 14 residues. V lost 2 bases and J 1 base, leaving 11 bases between the germline ends. The CDR3 is CSARSHIKNTEAFF. The CDR3, as DNA: TGCAGTGCTAGATCGCATATAAAGAACACTGAAGCTTTCTTT.